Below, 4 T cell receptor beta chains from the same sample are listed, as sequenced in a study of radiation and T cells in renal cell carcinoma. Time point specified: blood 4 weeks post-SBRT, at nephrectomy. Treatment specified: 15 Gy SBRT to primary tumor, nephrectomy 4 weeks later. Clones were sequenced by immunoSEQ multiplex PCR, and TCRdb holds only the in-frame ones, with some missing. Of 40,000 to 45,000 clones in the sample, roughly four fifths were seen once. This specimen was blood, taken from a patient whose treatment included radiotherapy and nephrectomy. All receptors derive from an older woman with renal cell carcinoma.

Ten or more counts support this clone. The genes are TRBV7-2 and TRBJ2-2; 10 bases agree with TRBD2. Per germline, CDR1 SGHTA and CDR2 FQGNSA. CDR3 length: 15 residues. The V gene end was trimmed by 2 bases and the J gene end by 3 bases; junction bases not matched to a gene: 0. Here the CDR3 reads CASSLLAGDTGELFF. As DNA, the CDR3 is TGTGCCAGCAGCTTACTAGCGGGAGACACCGGGGAGCTGTTTTTT.

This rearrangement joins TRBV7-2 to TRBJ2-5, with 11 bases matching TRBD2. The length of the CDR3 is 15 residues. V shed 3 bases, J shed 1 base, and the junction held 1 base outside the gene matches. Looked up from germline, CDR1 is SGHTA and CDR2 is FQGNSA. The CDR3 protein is CASSFSGGAQETQYF. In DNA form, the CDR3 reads TGTGCCAGCAGCTTTAGCGGGGGGGCCCAAGAGACCCAGTACTTC. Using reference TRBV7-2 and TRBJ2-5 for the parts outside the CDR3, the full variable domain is GAGVSQSPSNKVTEKGKDVELRCDPISGHTALYWYRQSLGQGLEFLIYFQGNSAPDKSGLPSDRFSAERTGGSVSTLTIQRTQQEDSAVYLCASSFSGGAQETQYFGPGTRLLVL.

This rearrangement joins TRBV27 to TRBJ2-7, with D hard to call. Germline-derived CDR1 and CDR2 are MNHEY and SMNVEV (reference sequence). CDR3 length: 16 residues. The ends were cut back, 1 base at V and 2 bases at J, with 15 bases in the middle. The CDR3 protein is CASSLLPRHPTYEQYF. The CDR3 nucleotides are TGTGCCAGCAGTTTATTACCTAGACACCCGACCTACGAGCAGTACTTC.

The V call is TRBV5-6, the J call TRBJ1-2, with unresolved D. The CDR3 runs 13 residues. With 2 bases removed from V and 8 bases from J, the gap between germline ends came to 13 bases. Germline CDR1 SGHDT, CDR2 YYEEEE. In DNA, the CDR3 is TGTGCCAGCAGCTTAATACGGAATGCCGGCTACACCTTC. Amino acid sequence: CASSLIRNAGYTF.